Listed below are T cell receptor beta chains from one sample, sequenced in a study of blood T cell repertoires in COVID-19. Data came from immunoSEQ multiplex PCR; TCRdb stores just in-frame clones and leaves some out. The sample contains roughly 29,000 clones, more than 80% of which appear only once. Material for sequencing was peripheral blood. All receptors derive from a human donor in a cohort sampled during active COVID-19. The CDR3 runs from the conserved cysteine through the conserved F or W. The order of the fields is V gene, D gene, J gene, clone size, CDR3 DNA, CDR3 protein. A D gene is named only where the DNA matches it firmly. A clone size is listed for some rows: how often the clone was seen (once, few, many), or a class if it is expanded.

TRBV5-5	NA	TRBJ2-1	NA	TGTGCCAGCAGCTTGGAGGGGCAGGGAAGCTCCTACAATGAGCAGTTCTTC	CASSLEGQGSSYNEQFF
TRBV27	TRBD1	TRBJ2-7	NA	TGTGCCAGCAGCACAGGGACAGGGGGCCGTCGGAAGTACGAGCAGTACTTC	CASSTGTGGRRKYEQYF
TRBV7-9	TRBD1	TRBJ2-6	NA	TGTGCCAGCAGCGACAGGGTCTCTGGGGCCAACGTCCTGACTTTC	CASSDRVSGANVLTF
TRBV10-3	NA	TRBJ1-5	NA	TGTGCCATCAGTGAGGGCAGAGGCGTCAATCAGCCCCAGCATTTT	CAISEGRGVNQPQHF
TRBV2	TRBD1	TRBJ1-5	NA	TGTGCCGGGGGGACAGTTAGCAATCAGCCCCAGCATTTT	CAGGTVSNQPQHF
TRBV28	NA	TRBJ1-2	NA	TGTGCCAGCAGTTTAGATTCTCACGGGGGCTACACCTTC	CASSLDSHGGYTF
TRBV25-1	TRBD1	TRBJ2-7	NA	TGTGCCAGCACAGACAGGGTTTTATCGGTAAGCTACGAGCAGTACTTC	CASTDRVLSVSYEQYF
TRBV18	TRBD1	TRBJ2-7	NA	TGTGCCAGCTCACCGGACAGGGTCTCCTACGAGCAGTACTTC	CASSPDRVSYEQYF
TRBV14	NA	TRBJ2-7	NA	TGTGCCAGCAGCCAACACGGACATAGCTCCTACGAGCAGTACTTC	CASSQHGHSSYEQYF
TRBV5-7	TRBD1	TRBJ1-2	NA	TGTGCCAGCAGCTACGGGGACAGGGGGCGAGACTATGGCTACACCTTT	CASSYGDRGRDYGYTF
TRBV30	NA	TRBJ1-2	NA	TGTGCCTGGAGTATCGGACGGGGAATCTATGGCTACACCTTC	CAWSIGRGIYGYTF
TRBV5-4	TRBD1	TRBJ1-2	NA	TGTGCCAGCAGCCCAGGACAGGGGTATGGCTACACCTTC	CASSPGQGYGYTF
TRBV10-3	TRBD1	TRBJ1-5	once	TGTGCCATCAGTGAAAGTGGACAGGGGAGCAATCAGCCCCAGCATTTT	CAISESGQGSNQPQHF
TRBV7-2	NA	TRBJ2-7	NA	TGTGCCAGCAGCTTCCCCCCCCTCGAGCAGTACTTC	CASSFPPLEQYF
TRBV4-2	NA	TRBJ1-6	NA	TGTGCCAGCAGCCAGGGAGCCGGAGGAAGCAATTCACCCCTCCACTTT	CASSQGAGGSNSPLHF
TRBV3-1/TRBV3-2	NA	TRBJ2-2	NA	TGTGCCAGCACTACAGGGAACACCGGGGAGCTGTTTTTT	CASTTGNTGELFF
TRBV28	TRBD1	TRBJ1-1	NA	TGTGCCAGCAAAGACAGGGGGAGTCTTAACACTGAAGCTTTCTTT	CASKDRGSLNTEAFF
TRBV7-2	NA	TRBJ1-5	NA	TGTGCCAGCAGCTTAGCCGGGGCCCAGCATTTT	CASSLAGAQHF
TRBV5-1	NA	TRBJ2-1	NA	TGCGCCAGCACCTGGGTTCCTAGCTTAAGCAATGAGCAGTTCTTC	CASTWVPSLSNEQFF
TRBV7-9	NA	TRBJ2-3	NA	TGTGCCAGCAGCATTACCCAGGGCCCCATCTTCACAGATACGCAGTATTTT	CASSITQGPIFTDTQYF
TRBV4-1	TRBD2	TRBJ2-3	NA	TGCGCCAGCATGGCGGGGGGGAGGGATACGCAGTATTTT	CASMAGGRDTQYF
TRBV7-8	NA	TRBJ2-2	NA	TGTGCCAGCAGTCTCGGTTCGGTGAGAGGGGAGCTGTTTTTT	CASSLGSVRGELFF
TRBV4-3	TRBD1	TRBJ2-7	few	TGCGCCAGCAGCCTGCGGACAGGGATGGGCGAGCAGTACTTC	CASSLRTGMGEQYF
TRBV19	NA	TRBJ1-6	NA	TGTGCCAGTAGTATAGCAGGGTTTAATTCACCCCTCCACTTT	CASSIAGFNSPLHF
TRBV29-1	NA	TRBJ1-5	NA	TGCAGCGTTTTAGGGGTGGGAAATCAGCCCCAGCATTTT	CSVLGVGNQPQHF
TRBV18	NA	TRBJ1-2	NA	TGTGCCAGCTCACCTGATATCTCGGGGTACTATGGCTACACCTTC	CASSPDISGYYGYTF
TRBV19	TRBD1	TRBJ1-5	NA	TGTGCCAGTAGTACACAGGGGTGGCAGCCCCAGCATTTT	CASSTQGWQPQHF
TRBV6-2/TRBV6-3	TRBD2	TRBJ2-7	NA	TGTGCCAGCAGCTTCTTCGGACTAGCCTCCTACGAGCAGTACTTC	CASSFFGLASYEQYF
TRBV7-9	TRBD1	TRBJ2-6	NA	TGTGCCAGCACCCCCCGGCGACAGGGAGACACTGGGGCCAACGTCCTGACTTTC	CASTPRRQGDTGANVLTF
TRBV4-2	NA	TRBJ1-4	NA	TGTGCCAGCAGCCAAGACTGGGGTGGAGGTAAAACTAATGAAAAACTGTTTTTT	CASSQDWGGGKTNEKLFF
TRBV4-3	TRBD1	TRBJ1-4	NA	TGCGCCAGCAGCCCGATGACAGGGGGCGATTTTAACGAAAAACTGTTTTTT	CASSPMTGGDFNEKLFF
TRBV7-9	NA	TRBJ1-1	NA	TGTGCCAGCAGCGTAACAGGAGGGGTCCCTGAAGCTTTCTTT	CASSVTGGVPEAFF
TRBV15	TRBD1	TRBJ1-1	NA	TGTGCCACCAGCAGAGATCGGGGACAGGGGTCCACTGAAGCTTTCTTT	CATSRDRGQGSTEAFF
TRBV5-1	TRBD1	TRBJ2-1	NA	TGCGCCAGCAGCCCTCGTTTGACAGGGACCTACAATGAGCAGTTCTTC	CASSPRLTGTYNEQFF
TRBV27	NA	TRBJ1-4	NA	TGTGCCAGCAGTCCAGGGTGGACTAATGAAAAACTGTTTTTT	CASSPGWTNEKLFF
TRBV6-2/TRBV6-3	NA	TRBJ2-7	few	TGTGCCAGCAGTGCACAGGCTTACGAGCAGTACTTC	CASSAQAYEQYF
TRBV15	NA	TRBJ2-1	once	TGTGCCACCAGCAGAGATTCCGGGACACCTACCCTCAATGAGCAGTTCTTC	CATSRDSGTPTLNEQFF
TRBV19	NA	TRBJ1-2	NA	TGTGCCTGGGAGGGAGCCAAAAGCTATGGCTACACCTTC	CAWEGAKSYGYTF
TRBV7-9	NA	TRBJ1-1	NA	TGTGCCAGCAGCGCGTACATGCGGGCTTTCTTT	CASSAYMRAFF
TRBV7-2	NA	TRBJ2-1	NA	TGTGCCAGCAGCTTGGATGCGGGGGCTTCCTACAATGAGCAGTTCTTC	CASSLDAGASYNEQFF
TRBV27	NA	TRBJ1-1	NA	TGTGCCAGCAGTTTAAGGGGGTGGGACCCTACGGGGACTGAAGCTTTCTTT	CASSLRGWDPTGTEAFF
TRBV7-2	TRBD1	TRBJ2-3	NA	TGTGCCAGCAGCTTAAGACAGGGGCGGTCAGATACGCAGTATTTT	CASSLRQGRSDTQYF
TRBV3-1/TRBV3-2	TRBD1	TRBJ2-2	few	TGTGCCAGCAGCCAACTGCAGGGGGCAATCGGGGAGCTGTTTTTT	CASSQLQGAIGELFF
TRBV6-1	TRBD1	TRBJ1-4	NA	TGTGCCAGCAGTGAGGGGACAGGCGACCGTGAAAAACTGTTTTTT	CASSEGTGDREKLFF
TRBV9	NA	TRBJ1-1	NA	TGTGCCAGCAGCCGTGCCCCAGGAGGGACTGAAGCTTTCTTT	CASSRAPGGTEAFF
TRBV18	NA	TRBJ2-3	NA	TGTGCCAGCTCACTACAGGGCGACACAGATACGCAGTATTTT	CASSLQGDTDTQYF
TRBV7-8	TRBD1	TRBJ2-7	NA	TGTGCCAGCAGCGCCTCCGGGACAGGGTCCTACGAGCAGTACTTC	CASSASGTGSYEQYF
TRBV28	TRBD1	TRBJ1-3	NA	TGTGCCAGCAGTCCCGACAGGGGGTCTGGAAACACCATATATTTT	CASSPDRGSGNTIYF
TRBV5-4	NA	TRBJ2-2	NA	TGTGCCAGCAGTTTCGCGATTGACACCGGGGAGCTGTTTTTT	CASSFAIDTGELFF
TRBV13	NA	TRBJ1-1	NA	TGTGCCAGCATTCCTGAAGGGGGCACTGAAGCTTTCTTT	CASIPEGGTEAFF
TRBV3-1/TRBV3-2	TRBD2	TRBJ2-7	NA	TGTGCCAGCAGCCACCTCGGTAGCGGGGGGGCCAAGTACGAGCAGTACTTC	CASSHLGSGGAKYEQYF
TRBV6-4	TRBD2	TRBJ2-1	NA	TGTGCCAGCAGTGACTCAACTAGCGGGGGGGCGGCAGGCTCCTACAATGAGCAGTTCTTC	CASSDSTSGGAAGSYNEQFF
TRBV5-5	TRBD1	TRBJ2-7	NA	TGTGCCAGCAGCTTTTCTCAGGGGGCGGGTGAGCAGTACTTC	CASSFSQGAGEQYF
TRBV2	TRBD1	TRBJ2-7	few	TGTGCCAGCAGGCGCGGGACAGGGCGATCCGAGCAGTACTTC	CASRRGTGRSEQYF
TRBV11-1	NA	TRBJ1-4	NA	TGTGCCAGCAGCCGGGGAGAGTCTAATGAAAAACTGTTTTTT	CASSRGESNEKLFF
TRBV27	TRBD1	TRBJ2-5	NA	TGTGCCAGCAGTTCACCGACAGGGGGCTATGAGACCCAGTACTTC	CASSSPTGGYETQYF
TRBV18	TRBD2	TRBJ2-5	NA	TGTGCCAGCTCCCCCCCGGGACTAGCGGTAGAGACCCAGTACTTC	CASSPPGLAVETQYF
TRBV11-3	TRBD2	TRBJ2-1	NA	TGTGCCAGCAGCTTAGTGCGGGGGGGCCTGAATGAGCAGTTCTTC	CASSLVRGGLNEQFF
TRBV23-1	TRBD1	TRBJ2-7	NA	TGCGCCAGCAGTCCAAGCCCTTTGGGGACAGTCTCCTACGAGCAGTACTTC	CASSPSPLGTVSYEQYF